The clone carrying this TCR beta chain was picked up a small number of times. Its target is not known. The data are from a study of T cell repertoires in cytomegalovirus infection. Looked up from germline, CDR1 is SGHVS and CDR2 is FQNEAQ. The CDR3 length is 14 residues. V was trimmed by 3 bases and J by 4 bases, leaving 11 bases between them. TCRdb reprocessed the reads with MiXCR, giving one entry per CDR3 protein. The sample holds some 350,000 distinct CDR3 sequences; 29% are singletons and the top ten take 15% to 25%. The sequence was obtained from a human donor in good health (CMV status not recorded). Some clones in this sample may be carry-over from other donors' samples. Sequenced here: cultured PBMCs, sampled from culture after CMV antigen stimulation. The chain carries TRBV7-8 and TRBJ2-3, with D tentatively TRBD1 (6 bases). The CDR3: CASSFDRSPDTQYF. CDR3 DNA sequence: TGTGCCAGCAGCTTTGACAGGTCCCCAGATACGCAGTATTTT.